The source of this T cell receptor (beta chain) is a study of T cells after yellow fever vaccination (dated by TCRdb to the late 2010s). About the investigation overall: The SMART-Seq v4 Ultra Low Input RNA kit was used to prepare libraries from fractions with low cell numbers. To follow T-cell clones before and after primary and booster YFV17D yellow fever vaccination, bulk TCR alpha and beta repertoires were sequenced over time. Two healthy male donors, one aged 18 to 30 and one aged 30 to 40 years, were included in the cohort. Blood was collected at multiple timepoints before and after primary and secondary immunization, and bulk PBMC replicates and cell subsets were isolated.

The sample holds a few counts of this clonotype. Its antigen target is currently unknown. Base qualities were left out, and no much larger clone turns up one base away. TCR cDNA was synthesized by 5'RACE template switching, through which a universal primer site and unique molecular identifiers were introduced. Priming for cDNA synthesis came from both the TCR alpha and TCR beta constant segments. Library amplification involved two PCR steps, and the second step added sample barcodes and sequencing adapters. Sequencing of libraries was done on Illumina HiSeq 2500 (2x100 bp) or NovaSeq (2x150 bp). Per the source publication's procedure: MIGEC was used to demultiplex reads and collapse the reads into UMI consensus sequences, and MiXCR was used for V(D)J alignment. Vaccine-responding clonotypes were identified with edgeR using replicate PBMC samples, with FDR below 0.01 and a log2 fold change above 5 up to day 15 being required. CD4 or CD8 identity was assigned to each bulk clonotype according to whether the clonotype was present at higher abundance in the sequenced CD4 repertoire or the sequenced CD8 repertoire. The public sequencing data were trimmed at Q25 with fastp and processed into clonotypes with MiXCR by TCRdb, which kept only in-frame beta chains. Rows matching on CDR3 protein sequence are summarized as one entry with the most common DNA and genes. The V and J calls and clone size are TCRdb's, not the authors'. The sample table shows around 550,000 distinct CDR3 sequences, and 15% to 20% are seen once. The ten largest clonotypes hold approximately 15% of the sample.

General findings and caveats noted by the study authors: The study included only a couple of donors, which limits how far the findings can be generalized. Computational filtering was needed because FACS-sorted repertoires could contain abundant contaminating clonotypes from the bulk population. Most clones expanded after primary vaccination (about 96% of CD4 and roughly 90% of CD8) were re-detected after the booster, suggesting that broad memory maintenance occurred. A small share of clonotypes was detected in both CD4 and CD8 compartments, with the overlap likely arising from convergent recombination. Compared with the primary T-cell response, the secondary T-cell response was weaker but faster, peaking on day 5 rather than day 15.

Taken with the paper, the label for treatment or condition translates to: live attenuated yellow fever vaccine strain. At each blood-draw timepoint, two biological replicates of bulk PBMCs were obtained. A standard Ficoll-Paque protocol was used to isolate PBMCs from peripheral blood. TriZol was used to extract RNA from bulk PBMCs, from CD4 and CD8 fractions, and from dextramer-positive and dextramer-negative fractions. The receptor comes from a man aged 25-40 years who received the YFV17D yellow fever vaccine. The sample in question was PBMCs, obtained 15 days after the yellow fever booster vaccination.

Read as DNA, the sequence is TGTGCCAGCAGCCAAGAACAGCGGCCCTGGGAGACCCAGTACTTC. Translated, this is CASSQEQRPWETQYF. The chain couples TRBV3-1 to TRBJ2-5, with TRBD2 perhaps the D gene, on 5 matching bases. The CDR3 measures 15 amino acids from cysteine to phenylalanine. Here the CDR3 DNA is all that survives: 45 bases in frame from base 1. Relative to germline, V is 0 bases shorter and J is 5 bases shorter, with 13 bases between their ends. CDR1 and CDR2 are read off the germline V gene (reference sequence) as LGHDT and YNNKEL.